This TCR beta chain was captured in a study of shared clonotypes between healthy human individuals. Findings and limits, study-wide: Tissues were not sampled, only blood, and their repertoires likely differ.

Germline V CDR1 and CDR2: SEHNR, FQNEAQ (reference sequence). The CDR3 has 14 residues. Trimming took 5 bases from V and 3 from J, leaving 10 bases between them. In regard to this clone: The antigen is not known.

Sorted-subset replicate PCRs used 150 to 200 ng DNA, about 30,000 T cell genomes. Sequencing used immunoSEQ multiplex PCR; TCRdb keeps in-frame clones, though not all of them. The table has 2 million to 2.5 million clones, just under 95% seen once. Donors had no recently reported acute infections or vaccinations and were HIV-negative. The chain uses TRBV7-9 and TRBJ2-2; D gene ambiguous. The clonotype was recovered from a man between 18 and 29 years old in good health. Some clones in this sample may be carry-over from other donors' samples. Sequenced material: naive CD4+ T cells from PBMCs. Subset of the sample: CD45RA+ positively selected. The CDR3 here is CASSPRRDTGELFF. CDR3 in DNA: TGTGCCAGCAGCCCCCGTAGGGACACCGGGGAGCTGTTTTTT.